This T cell receptor beta chain was observed in a study of blood T cell repertoires in COVID-19. Between the trimmed V and J ends, which lost 5 bases and 12 bases, there was a span of 14 bases. CDR1 and CDR2 from the germline V gene are MDHEN and SYDVKM. CDR3 length: 11 amino acids. Sequencing was performed with immunoSEQ multiplex PCR; in TCRdb, only in-frame clones are kept and a portion is missing. The profile covers around 140,000 clones, with approximately 84% appearing a single time and roughly 4.5% taken by the ten largest. The sample consisted of peripheral blood. The V gene is TRBV28, the J gene TRBJ2-7; perhaps TRBD2 as D (5 bases). The sequence derives from a human donor in a cohort sampled during active COVID-19. CDR3 DNA sequence: TGTGCCAGCAGTGGCGGGTCCATTTTGTACTTC. Its protein is CASSGGSILYF.